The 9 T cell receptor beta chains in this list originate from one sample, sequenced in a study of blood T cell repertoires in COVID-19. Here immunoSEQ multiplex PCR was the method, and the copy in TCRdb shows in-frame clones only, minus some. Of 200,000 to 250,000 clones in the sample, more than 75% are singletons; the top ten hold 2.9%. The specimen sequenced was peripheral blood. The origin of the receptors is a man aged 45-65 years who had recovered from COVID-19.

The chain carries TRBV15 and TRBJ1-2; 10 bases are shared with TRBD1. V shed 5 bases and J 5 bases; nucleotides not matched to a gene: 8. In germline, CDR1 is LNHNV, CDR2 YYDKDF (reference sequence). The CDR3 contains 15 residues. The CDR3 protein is CATSRRGTGDYGYTF. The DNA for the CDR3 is TGTGCCACCAGCCGCAGGGGGACAGGGGATTATGGCTACACCTTC.

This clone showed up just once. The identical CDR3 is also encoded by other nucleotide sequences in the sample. The chain's CDR3 is CASSIGSGVTYEQYF. CDR3 coding DNA: TGTGCCAGTAGTATAGGGTCGGGGGTAACCTACGAGCAGTACTTC. V usage is TRBV19 and J usage is TRBJ2-7, with a weak D call TRBD2 (6 bases). This CDR3 contains 15 residues. V dropped 1 base and J dropped 2 bases, with 12 bases sitting between them. The V gene's germline CDR1 is LNHDA and CDR2 SQIVND (reference sequence).

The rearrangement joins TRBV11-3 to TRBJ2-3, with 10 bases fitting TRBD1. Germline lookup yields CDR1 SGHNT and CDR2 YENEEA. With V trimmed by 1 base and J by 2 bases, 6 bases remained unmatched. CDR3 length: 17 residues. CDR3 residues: CASSLGDRGRPTDTQYF. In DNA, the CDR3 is TGTGCCAGCAGCTTAGGGGACAGGGGACGACCCACAGATACGCAGTATTTT.

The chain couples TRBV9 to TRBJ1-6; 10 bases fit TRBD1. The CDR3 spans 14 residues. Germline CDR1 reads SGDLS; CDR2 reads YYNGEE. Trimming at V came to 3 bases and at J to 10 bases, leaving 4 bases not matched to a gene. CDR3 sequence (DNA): TGTGCCAGCAGCGAAGGGACAGGGGACTCACCCCTCCACTTT. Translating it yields CASSEGTGDSPLHF.

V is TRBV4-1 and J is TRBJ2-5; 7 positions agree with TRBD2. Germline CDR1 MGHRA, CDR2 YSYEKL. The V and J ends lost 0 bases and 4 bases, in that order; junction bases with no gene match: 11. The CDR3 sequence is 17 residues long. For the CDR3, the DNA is TGCGCCAGCAGCCAAGATTGGCCGGCGGGAGTCCCAGAGACCCAGTACTTC. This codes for CASSQDWPAGVPETQYF.

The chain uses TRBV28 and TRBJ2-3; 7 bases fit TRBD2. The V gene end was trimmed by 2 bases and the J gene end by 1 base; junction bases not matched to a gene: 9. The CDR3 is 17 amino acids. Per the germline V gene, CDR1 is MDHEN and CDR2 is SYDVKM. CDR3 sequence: CASSLRGRGGRTDTQYF. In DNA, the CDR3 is TGTGCCAGCAGTTTAAGAGGTAGGGGAGGGCGCACAGATACGCAGTATTTT.

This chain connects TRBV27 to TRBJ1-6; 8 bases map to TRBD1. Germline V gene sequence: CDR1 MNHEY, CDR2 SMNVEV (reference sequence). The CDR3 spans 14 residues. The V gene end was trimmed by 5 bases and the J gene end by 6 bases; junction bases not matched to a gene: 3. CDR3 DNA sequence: TGTGCCAGCAGTCCGGACAGGGCTAATTCACCCCTCCACTTT. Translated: CASSPDRANSPLHF.

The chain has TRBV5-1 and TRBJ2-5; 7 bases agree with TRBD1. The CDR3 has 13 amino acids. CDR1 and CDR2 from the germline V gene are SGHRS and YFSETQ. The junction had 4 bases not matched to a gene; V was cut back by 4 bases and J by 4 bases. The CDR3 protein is CASSTDRAETQYF. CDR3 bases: TGCGCCAGCAGCACAGACAGGGCAGAGACCCAGTACTTC.

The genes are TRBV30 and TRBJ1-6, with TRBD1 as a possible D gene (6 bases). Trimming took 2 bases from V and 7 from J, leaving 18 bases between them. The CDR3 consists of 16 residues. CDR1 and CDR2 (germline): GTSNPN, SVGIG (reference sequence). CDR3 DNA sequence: TGTGCCTGGAGTCCCGCCCGGGTGAGGGGGAATTCACCCCTCCACTTT. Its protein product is CAWSPARVRGNSPLHF.